This T cell receptor (beta chain) was profiled in a study of monozygotic twins with inflammatory bowel disease. Broader study findings: People with IBD had fewer clonotypes in common with others than healthy twins did, especially with disease activity.

In the case of this clonotype: The antigen is undetermined.

TCRdb processed the 5' RACE reads again and assigns one entry to each CDR3 protein, with no DNA. This sample lists roughly 160,000 distinct CDR3 sequences; its ten largest clones have 2% to 3%. This CDR3 has 14 amino acids. CDR1 LNHDA and CDR2 SQIVND come from the germline V gene (reference sequence). The sequence came from a human donor with ulcerative colitis or Crohn's disease, or a healthy co-twin of an affected twin (not recorded which). The gene calls are TRBV19 and TRBJ2-4; TCRdb outputs TRBD2, but without DNA this stays unchecked. Sequenced sample: blood. CDR3 sequence: CASEKGHSGNIQYF.